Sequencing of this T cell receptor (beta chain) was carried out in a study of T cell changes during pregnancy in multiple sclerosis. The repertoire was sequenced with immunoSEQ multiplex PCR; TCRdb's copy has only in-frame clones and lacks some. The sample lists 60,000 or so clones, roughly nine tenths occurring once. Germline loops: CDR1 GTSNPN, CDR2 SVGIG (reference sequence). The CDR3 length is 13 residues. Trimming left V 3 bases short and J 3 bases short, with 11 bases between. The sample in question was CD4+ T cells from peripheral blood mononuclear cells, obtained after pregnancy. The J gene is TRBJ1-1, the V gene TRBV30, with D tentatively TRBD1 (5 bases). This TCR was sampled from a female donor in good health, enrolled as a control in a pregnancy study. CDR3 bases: TGTGCCTGGAGCGGGGGAGCATACACTGAAGCTTTCTTT. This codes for CAWSGGAYTEAFF.